The 8 T cell receptor beta chains below all came from one sample that was sequenced in a study of prognosis after radiotherapy for stage I lung cancer. Genomic DNA yielded TCR beta CDR3, amplified by two-round multiplex PCR. During first-round PCR, primers specific to each TRBV and TRBJ gene were used. MiXCR, run by TCRdb on the multiplex PCR reads, gives a single entry per CDR3 protein. The sample includes roughly 12,000 distinct CDR3 sequences, roughly 40% seen only once; the top ten take roughly 40%. The sequences come from PBMCs, collected before or after stereotactic body radiation therapy (not recorded which). The receptors were sampled from a donor aged 50 or older with non-small cell lung cancer.

For this clonotype: A clone one base away is much larger, so this may be a read error. This sequence joins TRBV10-2 and TRBJ1-1; D not certain. V gave up 1 base and J gave up 4 bases, with 13 bases separating them. From germline, CDR1 is WSHSY and CDR2 SAAADI. CDR3 size: 15 residues. The CDR3 nucleotides read TGCGCCAGCAGTGAGTACTCGGTTTGGAGCACTGAAGCTTTCTTT. Protein sequence: CASSEYSVWSTEAFF.

V usage is TRBV15 and J usage is TRBJ1-4; D unclear. Germline V lookup: CDR1 LNHNV, CDR2 YYDKDF (reference sequence). The CDR3 is 15 amino acids. V was pared by 1 base and J by 7 bases, with 13 bases between. The CDR3 reads CATSRVNEVGEKLFF. CDR3 sequence (DNA): TGTGCCACCAGCAGAGTGAATGAAGTAGGTGAAAAACTGTTTTTT.

The genes are TRBV5-1 and TRBJ2-3, with D maybe TRBD2 (5 bases). The CDR3 is made up of 16 amino acids. Trimming shortened V by 0 bases and J by 4 bases, and 15 bases separated the two germline ends. Germline V lookup: CDR1 SGHRS, CDR2 YFSETQ. The CDR3 coding sequence is TGCGCCAGCAGCTTGGCGGCTAGCTGGTTCCCAGATACGCAGTATTTT. It is translated as CASSLAASWFPDTQYF.

At least ten counts were recorded for this clonotype. The gene calls are TRBV20-1 and TRBJ2-7, with 9 bases that match TRBD2. The germline V gene has CDR1 DFQATT and CDR2 SNEGSKA (reference sequence). The CDR3 consists of 14 residues. V was pared by 3 bases and J by 7 bases, with 10 bases of the junction left unmatched. CDR3 amino acids: CSASRGGAGREQYF. CDR3 bases: TGCAGTGCTAGTCGCGGGGGGGCCGGGAGGGAGCAGTACTTC.

The chain links TRBV28 to TRBJ2-7; a possible D gene is TRBD1 (5 bases). Between the trimmed V and J ends, which lost 1 base and 7 bases, there was a span of 8 bases. The length of the CDR3 is 12 residues. From germline, CDR1 is MDHEN and CDR2 SYDVKM. The CDR3 nucleotides are TGTGCCAGCAGTTTATCCCGGACAGAGCAGTACTTC. It translates to CASSLSRTEQYF.

On this clonotype itself: One base away lies a much larger clone, so this may be a sequencing read error. V and J are TRBV7-9 and TRBJ1-1, with a possible D match to TRBD1 (5 bases). This CDR3 has 16 residues. From germline, CDR1 is SEHNR and CDR2 FQNEAQ (reference sequence). The CDR3 protein is CSSSLSNWGKNTEAFF. CDR3 sequence (DNA): TGTTCCAGCAGCCTGAGTAATTGGGGGAAGAACACTGAAGCTTTCTTT.

This clonotype was found many times. The rearrangement uses TRBV7-9 and TRBJ2-7; possibly TRBD2 for D (7 bases). Germline V gives CDR1 SEHNR, CDR2 FQNEAQ (reference sequence). CDR3 length: 14 amino acids. Trimming pared 4 bases from V and 4 bases from J, leaving 14 bases between. For the CDR3, the DNA is TGTGCCAGCAGCTACGAAGGGGGGGGATACGAGCAGTACTTC. Amino acid sequence: CASSYEGGGYEQYF.

The chain joins TRBV6-5 to TRBJ2-7; D is undetermined. V dropped 2 bases and J dropped 2 bases, with 10 bases sitting between them. The CDR3 spans 14 residues. Germline CDR1 reads MNHEY; CDR2 reads SVGAGI. The CDR3 loop is CASSYSVTPYEQYF. Here the CDR3 DNA reads TGTGCCAGCAGTTACAGTGTAACCCCCTACGAGCAGTACTTC.